Each of the 27 T cell receptor beta chains below was sequenced from the same sample in a study of vaccination effects on CD4 cells after COVID-19. Their antigen targets remain unknown. Under the ViraFEST assay, PBMC were stimulated with viral peptide pools so that antigen-specific CD4+ T cells expanded. Sequencing was performed afterwards. Culture lasted about 10 days before CD4+ T cell isolation. The method was immunoSEQ multiplex PCR; TCRdb's version includes in-frame clones alone and lacks a portion of them. The sample has tens of thousands of clones, approximately 74% seen once. The sequenced sample was CD4+ T cells from PBMCs cultured with HCoV-229E spike peptides, obtained before COVID-19 vaccination. These receptors all stem from a human donor who received a COVID-19 vaccine.

V is TRBV11-3 and J is TRBJ2-5; weak D call: TRBD1 (5 bases). The germline CDR1 and CDR2 sequences are SGHNT and YENEEA. Trimming took 1 base from V and 4 from J, leaving 10 bases between them. The CDR3 is made up of 14 amino acids. This CDR3 is CASSLGAGIETQYF. The CDR3 bases are TGTGCCAGCAGCTTAGGTGCAGGGATAGAGACCCAGTACTTC.

V usage is TRBV2 and J usage is TRBJ2-7; D gene unclear. Trimming left V 7 bases short and J 4 bases short, with 17 bases between. The length of the CDR3 is 14 residues. The germline CDR1 and CDR2 sequences are SNHLY and FYNNEI. CDR3 in DNA: TGTGCCAGCATGAAAGGGTCTATTAGGTACGAGCAGTACGTC. Residues: CASMKGSIRYEQYV.

The CDR3 DNA reads TGTGCCAGTAGTATACAGGGGGCCTTCACAGATACGCAGTATTTT. Translated: CASSIQGAFTDTQYF. The rearrangement joins TRBV19 to TRBJ2-3, with TRBD1 matching over 8 bases. With V trimmed by 2 bases and J by 2 bases, 3 bases remained unmatched. This CDR3 has 15 amino acids. Germline CDR1 is LNHDA and CDR2 is SQIVND (reference sequence).

This chain's CDR3 is CASSWGLAVEQFF. CDR3 nucleotides: TGTGCCAGCAGTTGGGGACTGGCGGTTGAGCAGTTCTTC. J is TRBJ2-1 and V is TRBV12-3 or TRBV12-4; possibly TRBD2 for D (6 bases). Trimming shortened V by 4 bases and J by 9 bases, and 13 bases separated the two germline ends. There are 13 residues in the CDR3.

CDR3: CASSLGIGELFF. CDR3 sequence (DNA): TGTGCCAGCAGTTTAGGGATCGGGGAGCTGTTTTTT. The chain employs TRBV12-3 or TRBV12-4 and TRBJ2-2; D is unresolved. The CDR3 is made up of 12 amino acids. V was trimmed by 1 base and J by 7 bases, leaving 4 bases between them.

V usage is TRBV18 and J usage is TRBJ2-7, with 8 bases identical to TRBD1. The CDR3 spans 13 residues. J gave up 6 bases and V 3 bases, and 4 bases lay outside the gene matches. The V gene's germline CDR1 is KGHSH and CDR2 LQKENI. The CDR3 sequence is CASSPSRGPEQYV. CDR3 DNA sequence: TGTGCCAGCTCACCGAGCAGGGGGCCCGAGCAGTACGTC.

In nucleotides, the CDR3 is TGCGCCAGCAGTCTCCTTCAGGGGTCCACTGAAGCTTTCTTT. It specifies CASSLLQGSTEAFF. The chain combines TRBV5-1 with TRBJ1-1; D is possibly TRBD1 (6 bases). Germline V gene sequence: CDR1 SGHRS, CDR2 YFSETQ. The CDR3 totals 14 residues. V was trimmed by 5 bases and J by 4 bases, leaving 15 bases between them.

V is TRBV4-1 and J is TRBJ2-3, with no clear D. Trimming removed 1 base from V and 3 bases from J, with 8 bases in between. In germline, CDR1 is MGHRA, CDR2 YSYEKL. The CDR3 length is 14 residues. The DNA of the CDR3 is TGCGCCAGCAGCCAAGTATTTGTGACAGATACGCAGTATTTT. As protein: CASSQVFVTDTQYF.

The chain is built from TRBV15 and TRBJ1-2; D remains ambiguous. Trimming cost V 0 bases and J 7 bases, with 9 bases left between them. Germline-derived CDR1 and CDR2 are LNHNV and YYDKDF (reference sequence). This CDR3 contains 13 residues. The CDR3 here is CATSRDPASGYTF. The CDR3 DNA is TGTGCCACCAGCAGAGACCCCGCGAGTGGCTACACCTTC.

The rearrangement joins TRBV6-1 to TRBJ2-3, with 8 bases lining up with TRBD2. Unmatched junction bases numbered 13, after V lost 0 bases and J lost 5 bases. The CDR3 runs 18 residues. Germline assignment: CDR1 MNHNS and CDR2 SASEGT. The CDR3 reads CASSEAGSRGGLVDTQYF. CDR3 nucleotides: TGTGCCAGCAGTGAAGCGGGATCCCGGGGGGGCCTGGTAGATACGCAGTATTTT.

The chain joins TRBV18 to TRBJ2-1; 9 nucleotides line up with TRBD1. Germline CDR1 KGHSH, CDR2 LQKENI. The CDR3 is made up of 14 amino acids. V gave up 1 base and J gave up 9 bases; unmatched junction bases: 4. CDR3 in amino acids: CASSPQTGGPEQFF. CDR3 sequence (DNA): TGTGCCAGCTCACCACAGACAGGGGGGCCTGAGCAGTTCTTC. Full variable domain (remainder filled in from reference TRBV18 and TRBJ2-1): NAGVMQNPRHLVRRRGQEARLRCSPMKGHSHVYWYRQLPEEGLKFMVYLQKENIIDESGMPKERFSAEFPKEGPSILRIQQVVRGDSAAYFCASSPQTGGPEQFFGPGTRLTVL.

The J gene is TRBJ1-3, the V gene TRBV18; D uncertain. The ends were cut back, 6 bases at V and 6 bases at J, with 15 bases in the middle. The CDR3 sequence is 14 residues long. Germline assignment: CDR1 KGHSH and CDR2 LQKENI. CDR3 amino acids: CASSPDRVSNTIYF. In DNA form, the CDR3 reads TGTGCCAGCTCTCCGGACCGGGTTTCAAACACCATATATTTT.

The gene calls are TRBV28 and TRBJ2-7; TRBD2 agrees at 7 bases. Germline lookup yields CDR1 MDHEN and CDR2 SYDVKM. The trim removed 2 bases at V and 6 bases at J, leaving 4 bases unmatched. There are 13 residues in the CDR3. The DNA of the CDR3 is TGTGCCAGCAGTTTACCAGCGGGGTTCGAGCAGTACGTC. Its translation: CASSLPAGFEQYV.

This chain links TRBV25-1 with TRBJ1-6; D is possibly TRBD1 (5 bases). V was trimmed by 11 bases and J by 0 bases, leaving 11 bases between them. The CDR3 consists of 14 residues. Germline V gives CDR1 MGHDK, CDR2 SYGVNS. The CDR3 nucleotides are TGTGCCTGTCGGGGGACCTCCTATAATTCACCCCTCCACTTT. The encoded protein is CACRGTSYNSPLHF.

The chain links TRBV19 to TRBJ2-3, with D possibly TRBD1 on 6 matching bases. CDR1 is LNHDA and CDR2 is SQIVND in the germline V gene (reference sequence). V was cut by 6 bases and J by 2 bases, with 12 bases left in between. The CDR3 runs to 14 residues. CDR3 nucleotide sequence: TGTGCCAGTAGCGGGACACACTCCACAGATACGCAGTATTTT. Protein sequence: CASSGTHSTDTQYF.

The chain is built from TRBV2 and TRBJ1-1; D is unclear. Looked up from germline, CDR1 is SNHLY and CDR2 is FYNNEI. Trimming removed 4 bases at V and 4 bases at J, with 7 bases between. This CDR3 comprises 12 residues. CDR3 protein: CASSGISTEAFF. The CDR3 bases are TGTGCCAGCAGTGGTATCAGCACTGAAGCTTTCTTT.

This clone was detected a few times. This chain joins TRBV11-2 and TRBJ2-6; D not resolved. Germline CDR1 and CDR2: SGHAT and FQNNGV. This CDR3 is built from 14 residues. The V gene lost 4 bases and the J gene lost 1 base, with 5 bases spanning the gap. The CDR3 sequence: CASSSLSGANVLTF. Written as DNA, the CDR3 is TGTGCCAGCAGCTCCCTATCTGGGGCCAACGTCCTGACTTTC.

The rearrangement links TRBV19 to TRBJ1-5, with 8 bases identical to TRBD1. V lost 8 bases to trimming and J lost 2 bases; unmatched junction nucleotides: 8. The CDR3 covers 15 residues. In germline, CDR1 is LNHDA, CDR2 SQIVND (reference sequence). The CDR3 loop is CASRGQAGGNQPQHF. The CDR3 region has the DNA TGTGCCAGTCGGGGACAGGCGGGGGGCAATCAGCCCCAGCATTTT. Variable domain in full (rest from reference TRBV19 and TRBJ1-5): DGGITQSPKYLFRKEGQNVTLSCEQNLNHDAMYWYRQDPGQGLRLIYYSQIVNDFQKGDIAEGYSVSREKKESFPLTVTSAQKNPTAFYLCASRGQAGGNQPQHFGDGTRLSIL.

The gene calls are TRBV7-2 and TRBJ2-1; 7 positions match TRBD2. Trimming cost V 3 bases and J 2 bases; bases outside gene matches: 4. CDR1 SGHTA and CDR2 FQGNSA come from the germline V gene. CDR3 length: 15 amino acids. The DNA of the CDR3 is TGTGCCAGCAGCTTCGAGCGGGGCCCCTACAATGAGCAGTTCTTC. It translates to CASSFERGPYNEQFF.

The chain combines TRBV7-2 with TRBJ1-2, with D perhaps TRBD1 (5 bases). The CDR3 consists of 13 residues. V dropped 1 base and J dropped 3 bases, with 6 bases sitting between them. CDR1 is SGHTA and CDR2 is FQGNSA in the germline V gene. DNA of the CDR3: TGTGCCAGCAGCTTAGGGGACCACTATGGCTACACCTTC. Encoded protein: CASSLGDHYGYTF.

The chain links TRBV3-1 (or the pseudogene TRBV3-2) to TRBJ2-2; 9 nucleotides line up with TRBD2. The germline V gene has CDR1 LGHDT and CDR2 YNNKEL (reference sequence). This CDR3 is 17 amino acids long. J was trimmed by 5 bases and V by 1 base; bases with no gene match: 8. The CDR3 protein is CASSQGSGGLSTGELFF. DNA for the CDR3: TGTGCCAGCAGCCAAGGTAGCGGGGGCCTCTCAACCGGGGAGCTGTTTTTT.

V gene TRBV7-2 combines with J gene TRBJ2-3; D is undetermined. V was trimmed by 0 bases and J by 2 bases, leaving 9 bases between them. The CDR3 covers 15 residues. Germline lookup yields CDR1 SGHTA and CDR2 FQGNSA. CDR3 amino acids: CASSLAWVNTDTQYF. CDR3 coding DNA: TGTGCCAGCAGCTTAGCGTGGGTGAACACAGATACGCAGTATTTT.

This chain joins TRBV5-6 and TRBJ1-3; possible D gene TRBD1, 6 bases. Looked up from germline, CDR1 is SGHDT and CDR2 is YYEEEE. The germline V and J ends were trimmed by 5 bases and 2 bases, with 11 bases remaining between them. The CDR3 is made up of 14 amino acids. The CDR3 spells CASSTGSAGNTIYF. In nucleotides, the CDR3 is TGTGCCAGCAGTACAGGGTCTGCTGGAAACACCATATATTTT.

This chain uses TRBV2 with TRBJ1-1; possible D gene TRBD1, 6 bases. Germline V gene lookup returns CDR1 SNHLY and CDR2 FYNNEI. Trimming took off 7 bases at V and 4 bases at J, with 16 bases between the two ends. CDR3 length equals 14 residues. The CDR3 DNA sequence: TGTGCCAGCATCCTTTTAGAGGGGGGCACTGAAGCTTTCTTT. It is translated as CASILLEGGTEAFF.

This clone was seen more than once but under ten times. This chain links TRBV12-5 with TRBJ1-5; possible D gene TRBD1, 6 bases. The V and J ends lost 7 bases and 6 bases respectively, with 19 bases between them. The CDR3 contains 15 residues. The germline V gene has CDR1 LGHNT and CDR2 FRNRAP. DNA for the CDR3: TGTGCTAGTGCCGGTGGCAGGGGAGGTATTCAGCCCCAGCATTTT. This translates into CASAGGRGGIQPQHF.

This clone has a handful of counts. The chain has TRBV27 and TRBJ1-1, with D maybe TRBD1 (5 bases). Germline-derived CDR1 and CDR2 are MNHEY and SMNVEV (reference sequence). The CDR3 runs 15 residues. With 7 bases removed from V and 2 bases from J, the gap between germline ends came to 17 bases. CDR3 residues: CASTKWSGGNTEAFF. The CDR3 DNA follows: TGTGCCAGCACTAAGTGGTCGGGGGGAAACACTGAAGCTTTCTTT.

The chain recombines TRBV5-4 with TRBJ1-2, with TRBD1 identical over 8 bases. Germline assignment: CDR1 SGHNT and CDR2 YYREEE (reference sequence). This CDR3 comprises 16 residues. V lost 0 bases to trimming and J lost 8 bases; unmatched junction nucleotides: 12. The DNA for the CDR3 is TGTGCCAGCAGCTTGGGGCCAGGGGGCCAGGGAGGGGGCTACACCTTC. It is translated as CASSLGPGGQGGGYTF.